This paragraph covers one T cell receptor beta chain sequence. The data derive from a study of patients and donors after allogeneic stem cell transplantation. CDR3 length: 15 residues. V gave up 2 bases and J gave up 5 bases, with 15 bases separating them. Germline loops: CDR1 LGHDT, CDR2 YNNKEL (reference sequence). Each CDR3 protein is one row after TCRdb ran MiXCR on the RT-PCR reads. The sample lists about 87,000 distinct CDR3 sequences; about 5% were seen once. This sequence was found in a human donor who was either an allogeneic HSCT recipient or a stem cell or donor lymphocyte infusion donor (not recorded which). It is not recorded whose cells these are; they may come from a transplant donor. Sequencing was performed on blood, either unsorted or a sorted T cell fraction (not recorded which). The chain recombines TRBV3-1 with TRBJ2-5, with D maybe TRBD2 (5 bases). The CDR3 sequence: CASSQIRRIVETQYF. The CDR3 bases are TGTGCCAGCAGCCAAATTAGGAGGATCGTGGAGACCCAGTACTTC.